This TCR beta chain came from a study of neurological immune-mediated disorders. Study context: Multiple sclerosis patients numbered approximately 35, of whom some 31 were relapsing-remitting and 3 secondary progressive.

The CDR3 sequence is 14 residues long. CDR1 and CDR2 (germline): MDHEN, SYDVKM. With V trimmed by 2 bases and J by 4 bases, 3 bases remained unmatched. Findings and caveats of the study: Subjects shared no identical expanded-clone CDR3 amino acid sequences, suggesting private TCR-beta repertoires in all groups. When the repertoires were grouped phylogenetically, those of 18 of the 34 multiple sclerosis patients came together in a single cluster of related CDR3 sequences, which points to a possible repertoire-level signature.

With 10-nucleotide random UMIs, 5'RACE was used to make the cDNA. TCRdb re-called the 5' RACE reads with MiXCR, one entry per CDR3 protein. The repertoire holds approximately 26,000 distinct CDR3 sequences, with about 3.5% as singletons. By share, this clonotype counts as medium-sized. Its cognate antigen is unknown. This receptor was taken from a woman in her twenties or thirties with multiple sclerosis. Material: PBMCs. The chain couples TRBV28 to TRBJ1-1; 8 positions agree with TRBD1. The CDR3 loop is CASSLGQGGTEAFF. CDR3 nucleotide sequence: TGTGCCAGCAGTTTAGGACAGGGAGGCACTGAAGCTTTCTTT. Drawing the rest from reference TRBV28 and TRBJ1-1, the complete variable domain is DVKVTQSSRYLVKRTGEKVFLECVQDMDHENMFWYRQDPGLGLRLIYFSYDVKMKEKGDIPEGYSVSREKKERFSLILESASTNQTSMYLCASSLGQGGTEAFFGQGTRLTVV.